The rows below give T cell receptor beta chains drawn from one sample of a study of blood T cells in healthy people across ages. From the 5' RACE reads, TCRdb called clonotypes with MiXCR, one entry per CDR3 protein. The profile shows approximately 1,100,000 distinct CDR3 sequences, around 45% of them singletons. The material sequenced was blood. All receptors derive from a woman aged 60-75 years in good health. CDR3s include the opening cysteine and the closing phenylalanine or tryptophan. The order of the fields is J gene, V gene, clone size, D gene, CDR3 protein, CDR3 DNA. D genes are given only for firm matches. Size values are once, few and many counts, or a class for expanded clones, and some rows have none.

>TRBJ2-7|TRBV6-2/TRBV6-3|few|-
CASSYGILGLTTRYEQYF
TGTGCCAGCAGTTACGGTATTTTGGGCTTGACAACCCGTTACGAGCAGTACTTC
>TRBJ2-7|TRBV12-3/TRBV12-4|-|TRBD1
CASSYGTGGYYEQYF
TGTGCCAGCAGTTATGGGACAGGGGGATACTACGAGCAGTACTTC
>TRBJ2-7|TRBV11-2|few|TRBD2
CASSLRTSGAYEQYF
TGTGCCAGCAGCTTGCGGACTAGCGGAGCCTACGAGCAGTACTTC
>TRBJ2-3|TRBV9|few|-
CASSLTAYTDTQYF
TGTGCCAGCAGCCTAACAGCCTACACAGATACGCAGTATTTT
>TRBJ2-5|TRBV4-1|few|TRBD2
CASSQDSGTSGSKMGETQYF
TGCGCCAGCAGCCAAGATTCTGGGACTAGCGGGTCAAAAATGGGGGAGACCCAGTACTTC
>TRBJ2-3|TRBV15|-|-
CATSRATADTQYF
TGTGCCACCAGCAGAGCGACCGCAGATACGCAGTATTTT
>TRBJ1-2|TRBV30|once|-
CAWTHMTYGYTF
TGTGCCTGGACCCACATGACCTATGGCTACACCTTC
>TRBJ1-5|TRBV27|-|-
CASSLYRGNQPQHF
TGTGCCAGCAGTTTATATAGGGGCAATCAGCCCCAGCATTTT
>TRBJ1-1|TRBV12-3/TRBV12-4|once|-
CASSRWNTEAFF
TGTGCCAGCAGCCGGTGGAACACTGAAGCTTTCTTT
>TRBJ2-1|TRBV27|few|-
CASSLTASSYNEQFF
TGTGCCAGCAGCCTAACGGCTAGCTCCTACAATGAGCAGTTCTTC
>TRBJ2-7|TRBV10-1|few|-
CASSDSGGAYEQYF
TGCGCCAGCAGTGATTCCGGGGGAGCCTACGAGCAGTACTTC
>TRBJ2-1|TRBV10-3|-|TRBD2
CAIRAQLAGAYNEQFF
TGTGCCATCAGGGCCCAACTAGCGGGAGCGTACAATGAGCAGTTCTTC
>TRBJ2-7|TRBV2|-|TRBD1
CASSDYGQGAYEQYF
TGTGCCAGCAGTGATTACGGACAGGGGGCCTACGAGCAGTACTTC
>TRBJ1-5|TRBV2|-|TRBD1
CASGGTGYQPQHF
TGTGCCAGTGGAGGGACAGGCTATCAGCCCCAGCATTTT
>TRBJ2-5|TRBV5-6|-|-
CASRSSGIGTQYF
TGTGCCAGCAGGTCGTCAGGGATAGGGACCCAGTACTTC
>TRBJ2-1|TRBV12-3/TRBV12-4|-|TRBD1
CASSSKARTGYNEQFF
TGTGCCAGCAGTTCCAAGGCCCGGACAGGGTACAATGAGCAGTTCTTC
>TRBJ2-1|TRBV15|few|TRBD2
CATSRWGTSGTSSYNEQFF
TGTGCCACCAGCAGATGGGGGACTAGCGGGACCAGCTCCTACAATGAGCAGTTCTTC
>TRBJ2-1|TRBV28|-|TRBD2
CASSRWDYLYNEQFF
TGTGCCAGCAGTCGCTGGGACTACCTATACAATGAGCAGTTCTTC
>TRBJ2-5|TRBV12-5|few|TRBD1
CASGSFGTGDQGQETQYF
TGTGCTAGTGGTTCTTTTGGCACAGGGGATCAAGGCCAAGAGACCCAGTACTTC
>TRBJ2-5|TRBV6-1|few|TRBD2
CASSEGLAGRETQYF
TGTGCCAGCAGTGAAGGGCTAGCGGGACGTGAGACCCAGTACTTC
>TRBJ2-5|TRBV20-1|few|-
CSARDGIQETQYF
TGCAGTGCTAGAGACGGGATCCAAGAGACCCAGTACTTC
>TRBJ2-4|TRBV10-3|once|-
CAISDIGSSEEQYF
TGTGCCATCAGTGATATAGGGTCCTCGGAGGAGCAGTACTTC
>TRBJ2-3|TRBV7-2|-|-
CASSARWAKGAPSTDTQYF
TGTGCCAGCAGCGCGAGGTGGGCTAAAGGAGCGCCTAGCACAGATACGCAGTATTTT
>TRBJ2-5|TRBV6-1|-|-
CASIRGQTQETQYF
TGTGCCAGCATCCGAGGGCAAACACAAGAGACCCAGTACTTC
>TRBJ2-1|TRBV6-2/TRBV6-3|few|-
CASTRALSYNEQFF
TGTGCCAGCACTAGAGCCCTGTCCTACAATGAGCAGTTCTTC
>TRBJ1-4|TRBV5-6|-|TRBD1
CASSPGPGTGNEKLFF
TGTGCCAGCAGCCCTGGGCCCGGGACAGGGAACGAAAAACTGTTTTTT
>TRBJ2-1|TRBV7-2|-|TRBD2
CATFLLAGDSYNEQFF
TGTGCCACTTTCCTACTAGCGGGAGACTCCTACAATGAGCAGTTCTTT
>TRBJ1-1|TRBV18|few|TRBD1
CASSGDRDRGRGTEAFF
TGTGCCAGCTCGGGAGACCGGGACAGGGGTAGGGGGACTGAAGCTTTCTTT
>TRBJ1-3|TRBV3-1|once|TRBD1
CASSDTGTGGGGNTIYF
TGTGCCAGCAGCGACACCGGGACAGGGGGCGGTGGAAACACCATATATTTT
>TRBJ2-1|TRBV27|few|TRBD1
CASTTGTETYNEQFF
TGTGCCAGTACAACCGGGACAGAGACATACAATGAGCAGTTCTTC
>TRBJ2-1|TRBV20-1|-|-
CSARDPTGYNEQFF
TGCAGTGCTAGAGACCCAACAGGATACAATGAGCAGTTCTTC
>TRBJ2-1|TRBV3-1|few|TRBD2
CASRRTSGNNEQFF
TGTGCCAGCAGACGGACTAGCGGAAACAATGAGCAGTTCTTC
>TRBJ1-1|TRBV6-2/TRBV6-3|-|-
CASSPTGLAVAFF
TGTGCCAGCAGCCCTACGGGGTTGGCGGTAGCTTTCTTT
>TRBJ1-4|TRBV5-1|-|-
CASSLRDMTEKLFF
TGCGCCAGCAGCTTGAGGGACATGACAGAAAAACTGTTTTTT
>TRBJ2-4|TRBV5-1|few|-
CASSLGLEQGGIQYF
TGCGCCAGCAGCTTGGGTCTGGAGCAGGGGGGCATTCAGTACTTC
>TRBJ2-3|TRBV7-2|few|-
CASSREGRGTGTDTQYF
TGTGCCAGCAGCCGAGAGGGAAGGGGGACGGGCACAGATACGCAGTATTTT
>TRBJ2-7|TRBV12-3/TRBV12-4|-|TRBD1
CASTTTGASSYEQYF
TGTGCCAGCACCACGACAGGGGCGAGCTCCTACGAGCAGTACTTC
>TRBJ2-4|TRBV27|few|-
CASSPRTTKGNIQYF
TGTGCCAGCAGTCCGAGGACAACGAAGGGAAACATTCAGTACTTC
>TRBJ2-1|TRBV12-5|-|-
CASGFGGIFDNEQFF
TGTGCTAGTGGTTTCGGGGGAATTTTTGACAATGAGCAGTTCTTC
>TRBJ2-7|TRBV20-1|once|-
CSARDGLARHEQYF
TGCAGTGCTAGAGACGGCCTTGCTCGTCACGAGCAGTACTTC
>TRBJ1-5|TRBV29-1|-|TRBD1
CSARQGDQPQHF
TGCAGCGCAAGACAGGGGGATCAGCCCCAGCATTTT
>TRBJ2-7|TRBV28|-|TRBD2
CASTLSGGVSEQYF
TGTGCCAGCACCCTTAGCGGGGGGGTAAGCGAGCAGTACTTC
>TRBJ2-1|TRBV20-1|-|-
CSAGDFNEQFF
TGCAGTGCAGGGGACTTCAATGAGCAGTTCTTC
>TRBJ2-7|TRBV7-9|few|-
CASSLAGRGQYF
TGTGCCAGCAGCTTAGCAGGGAGAGGGCAGTACTTC
>TRBJ1-5|TRBV3-1|-|-
CASSQDSRSAQPQHF
TGTGCCAGCAGCCAAGATAGCAGGTCGGCTCAGCCCCAGCATTTT
>TRBJ2-2|TRBV24-1|-|-
CATSDFLRGTGELFF
TGTGCCACCAGTGATTTCCTCAGGGGAACCGGGGAGCTGTTTTTT
>TRBJ2-5|TRBV7-9|-|-
CASSLPGGHGETQYF
TGTGCCAGCAGCCTCCCCGGGGGGCATGGGGAGACCCAGTACTTC
>TRBJ2-3|TRBV27|-|TRBD2
CASSLRTSGITDTQYF
TGTGCCAGCAGCCTCCGGACTAGCGGGATCACAGATACGCAGTATTTT
>TRBJ2-3|TRBV27|few|-
CASSLGGRSTQYF
TGTGCCAGCAGTTTAGGAGGGAGAAGCACGCAGTATTTT
>TRBJ2-1|TRBV10-3|few|TRBD1
CAISGRTGRKVNEQFF
TGTGCCATCAGTGGCCGGACAGGGCGGAAGGTAAATGAGCAGTTCTTC
>TRBJ2-3|TRBV6-6|few|TRBD2
CASSRLAGGDTQYF
TGTGCCAGCAGTCGACTAGCGGGGGGAGATACGCAGTATTTT
>TRBJ1-2|TRBV14|-|-
CASSQAGANYGYTF
TGTGCCAGCAGCCAAGCTGGAGCTAACTATGGCTACACCTTC